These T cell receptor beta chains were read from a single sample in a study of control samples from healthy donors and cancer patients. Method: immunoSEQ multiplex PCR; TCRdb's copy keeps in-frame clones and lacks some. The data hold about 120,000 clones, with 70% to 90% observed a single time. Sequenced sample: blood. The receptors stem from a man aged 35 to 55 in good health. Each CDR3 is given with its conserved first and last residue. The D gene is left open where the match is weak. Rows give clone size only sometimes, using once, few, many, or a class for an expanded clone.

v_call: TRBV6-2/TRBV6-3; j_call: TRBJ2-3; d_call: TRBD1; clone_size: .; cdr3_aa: CASSDPGGLSTDTQYF; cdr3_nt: TGTGCCAGCAGTGATCCAGGGGGATTAAGCACAGATACGCAGTATTTT
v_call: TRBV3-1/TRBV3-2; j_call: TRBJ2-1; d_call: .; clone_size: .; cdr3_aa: CASSQGAGQGQFF; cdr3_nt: TGTGCCAGCAGCCAAGGGGCCGGTCAGGGGCAGTTCTTC
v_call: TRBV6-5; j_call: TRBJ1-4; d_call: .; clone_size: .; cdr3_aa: CASKRQANEKLFF; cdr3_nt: TGTGCCAGCAAAAGACAAGCGAATGAAAAACTGTTTTTT
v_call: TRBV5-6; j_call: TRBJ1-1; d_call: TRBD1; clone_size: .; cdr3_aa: CASSLGDRETAEAFF; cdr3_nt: TGTGCCAGCAGCTTGGGGGACAGGGAAACCGCTGAAGCTTTCTTT
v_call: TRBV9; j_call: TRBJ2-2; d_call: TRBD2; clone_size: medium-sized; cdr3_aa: CASSRRSRGGDTGELFF; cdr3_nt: TGTGCCAGCAGCCGACGTTCCCGGGGGGGCGACACCGGGGAGCTGTTTTTT
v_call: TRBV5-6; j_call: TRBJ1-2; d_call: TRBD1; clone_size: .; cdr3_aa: CASSWPGQAIYGYTF; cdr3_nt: TGTGCCAGCAGCTGGCCCGGACAGGCTATCTATGGCTACACCTTC
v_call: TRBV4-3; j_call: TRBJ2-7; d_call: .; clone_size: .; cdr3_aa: CASSQGQGSGYEQYF; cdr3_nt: TGCGCCAGCAGCCAAGGTCAGGGGTCTGGCTACGAGCAGTACTTC
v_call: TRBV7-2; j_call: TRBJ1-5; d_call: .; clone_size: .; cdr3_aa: CASSLGDGYSNQPQHF; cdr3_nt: TGTGCCAGCAGCTTAGGCGACGGATATAGCAATCAGCCCCAGCATTTT
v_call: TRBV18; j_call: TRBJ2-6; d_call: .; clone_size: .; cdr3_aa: CASSPFSSGANVLTF; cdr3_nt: TGTGCCAGCTCACCCTTTAGTTCTGGGGCCAACGTCCTGACTTTC
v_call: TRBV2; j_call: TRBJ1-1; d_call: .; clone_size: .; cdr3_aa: CASSVAGLNTEAFF; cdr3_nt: TGTGCCAGCAGTGTGGCAGGGTTAAACACTGAAGCTTTCTTT
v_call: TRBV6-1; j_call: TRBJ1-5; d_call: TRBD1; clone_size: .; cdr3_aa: CASSAEDRGTIVNQPQHF; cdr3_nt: TGTGCCAGCAGTGCAGAGGACAGGGGAACTATTGTCAATCAGCCCCAGCATTTT
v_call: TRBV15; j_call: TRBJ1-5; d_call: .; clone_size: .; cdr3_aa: CATSPPRQGGNQPQHF; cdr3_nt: TGTGCCACCAGCCCCCCTCGGCAGGGTGGAAATCAGCCCCAGCATTTT
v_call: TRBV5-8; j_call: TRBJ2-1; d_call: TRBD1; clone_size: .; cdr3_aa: CASSRTVIGTGSNEQFF; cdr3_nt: TGTGCCAGCAGCCGAACTGTTATCGGGACAGGTTCCAATGAGCAGTTCTTC
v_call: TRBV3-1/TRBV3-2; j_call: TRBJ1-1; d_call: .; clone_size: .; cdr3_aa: CASSQRIGIEAFF; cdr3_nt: TGTGCCAGCAGCCAACGAATAGGGATTGAAGCTTTCTTT
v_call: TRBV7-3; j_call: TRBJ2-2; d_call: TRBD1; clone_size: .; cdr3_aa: CASSLTSGPRGPDTGELFF; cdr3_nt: TGTGCCAGCAGCTTAACGTCCGGGCCAAGGGGGCCGGACACCGGGGAGCTGTTTTTT
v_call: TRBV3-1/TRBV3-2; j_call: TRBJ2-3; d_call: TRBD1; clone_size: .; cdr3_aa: CASSQGTGGSTDTQYF; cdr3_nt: TGTGCCAGCAGCCAAGGGACAGGGGGCTCCACAGATACGCAGTATTTT
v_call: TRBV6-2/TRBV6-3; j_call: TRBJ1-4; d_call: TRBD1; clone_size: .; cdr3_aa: CASSSDRGQGIEKLFF; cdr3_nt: TGTGCCAGCAGTTCGGACAGGGGGCAAGGGATTGAAAAACTGTTTTTT
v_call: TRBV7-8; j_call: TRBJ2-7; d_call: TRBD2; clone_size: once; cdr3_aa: CASSLQTSGGDEQYF; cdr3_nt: TGTGCCAGCAGCCTCCAGACTAGCGGGGGTGATGAGCAGTACTTC
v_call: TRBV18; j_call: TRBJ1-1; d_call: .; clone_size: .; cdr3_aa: CASSPFKENTEAFF; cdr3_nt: TGTGCCAGCTCACCATTTAAGGAGAACACTGAAGCTTTCTTT
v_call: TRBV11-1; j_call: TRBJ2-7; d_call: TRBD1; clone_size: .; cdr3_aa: CASSLWSTGVYEQYF; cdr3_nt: TGTGCCAGCAGCTTATGGTCAACAGGGGTCTACGAGCAGTACTTC
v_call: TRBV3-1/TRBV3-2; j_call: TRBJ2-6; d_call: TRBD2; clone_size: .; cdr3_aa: CASSPGTSGGAGANVLTF; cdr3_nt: TGTGCCAGCAGCCCTGGGACTAGCGGGGGAGCCGGGGCCAACGTCCTGACTTTC
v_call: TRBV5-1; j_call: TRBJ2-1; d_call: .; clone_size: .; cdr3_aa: CASSFLSGTPLNEQFF; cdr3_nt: TGCGCCAGCAGCTTCTTATCCGGGACACCACTCAATGAGCAGTTCTTC
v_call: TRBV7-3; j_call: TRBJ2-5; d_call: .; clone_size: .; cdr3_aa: CASSPRTEETQYF; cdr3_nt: TGTGCCAGCAGCCCAAGGACAGAAGAGACCCAGTACTTC
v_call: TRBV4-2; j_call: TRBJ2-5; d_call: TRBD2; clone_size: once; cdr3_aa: CASSLSYSGSQETQYF; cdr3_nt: TGTGCCAGCAGCCTTTCATATAGCGGGAGTCAAGAGACCCAGTACTTC
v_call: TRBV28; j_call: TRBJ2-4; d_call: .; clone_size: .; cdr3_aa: CASSLPAPKNIQYF; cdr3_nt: TGTGCCAGCAGTTTACCTGCCCCCAAAAACATTCAGTACTTC
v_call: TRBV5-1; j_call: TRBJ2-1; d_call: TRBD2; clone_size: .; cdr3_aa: CASSLVSTGGTYNEQFF; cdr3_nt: TGCGCCAGCAGCTTGGTTAGCACGGGGGGAACCTACAATGAGCAGTTCTTC